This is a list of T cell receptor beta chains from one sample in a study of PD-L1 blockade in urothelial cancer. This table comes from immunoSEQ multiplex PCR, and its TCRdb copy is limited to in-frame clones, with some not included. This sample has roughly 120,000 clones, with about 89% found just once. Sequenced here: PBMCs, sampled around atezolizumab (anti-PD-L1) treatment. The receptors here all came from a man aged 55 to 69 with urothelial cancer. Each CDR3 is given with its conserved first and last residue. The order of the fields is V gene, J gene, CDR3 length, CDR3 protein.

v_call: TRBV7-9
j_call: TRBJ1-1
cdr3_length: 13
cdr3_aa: CASKPGRNTEAFF

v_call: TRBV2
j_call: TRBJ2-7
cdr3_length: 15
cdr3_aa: CASIRGGTETYEQYF

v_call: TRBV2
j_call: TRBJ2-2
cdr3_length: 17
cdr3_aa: CASSQGPLIANTGELFF

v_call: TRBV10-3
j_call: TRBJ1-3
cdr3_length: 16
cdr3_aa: CAISESTGVSGNTIYF

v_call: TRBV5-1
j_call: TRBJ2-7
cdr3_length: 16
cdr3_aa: CASSTLRTGEGYEQYF

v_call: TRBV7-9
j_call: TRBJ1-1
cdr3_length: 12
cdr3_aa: CASSPAWTEAFF

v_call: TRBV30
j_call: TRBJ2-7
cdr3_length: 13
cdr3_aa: CAWSVGVLREQYF

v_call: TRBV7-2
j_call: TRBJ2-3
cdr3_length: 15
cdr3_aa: CASSFTSGSTDTQYF

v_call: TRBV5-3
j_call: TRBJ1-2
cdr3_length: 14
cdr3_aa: CARSTVPTPYGYTF

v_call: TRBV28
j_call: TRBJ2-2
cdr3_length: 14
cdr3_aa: CASSSGINTGELFF

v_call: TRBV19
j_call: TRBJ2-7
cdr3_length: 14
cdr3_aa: CASSRQAVGVEQYF

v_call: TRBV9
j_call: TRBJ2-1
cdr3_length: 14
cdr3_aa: CASSTDPDNGEQFF

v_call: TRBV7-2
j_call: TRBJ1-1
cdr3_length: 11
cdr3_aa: CASSLDWEAFF

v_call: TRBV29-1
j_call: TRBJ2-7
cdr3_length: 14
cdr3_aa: CSVQPGTGSYEQYF

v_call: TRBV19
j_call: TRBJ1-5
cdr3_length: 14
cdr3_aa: CASRTETVNQPQHF

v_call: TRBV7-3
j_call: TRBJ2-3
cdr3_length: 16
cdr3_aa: CASSLGAGASTDTQYF

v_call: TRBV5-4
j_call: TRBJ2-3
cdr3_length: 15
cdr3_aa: CASSLGGTGSDTQYF

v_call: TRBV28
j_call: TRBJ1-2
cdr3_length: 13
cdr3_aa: CASSPVANYGYTF

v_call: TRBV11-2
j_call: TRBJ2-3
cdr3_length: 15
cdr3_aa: CASSWKGEGPDTQYF

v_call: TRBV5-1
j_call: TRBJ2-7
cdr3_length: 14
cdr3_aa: CASSFAREENEQYF

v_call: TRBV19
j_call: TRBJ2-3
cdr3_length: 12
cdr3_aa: CASSISTDTQYF

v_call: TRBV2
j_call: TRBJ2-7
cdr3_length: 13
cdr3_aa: CASCRDAGNEQYF

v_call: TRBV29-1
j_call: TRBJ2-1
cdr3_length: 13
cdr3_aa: CSVREFTYNEQFF

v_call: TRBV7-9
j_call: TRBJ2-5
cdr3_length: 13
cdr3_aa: CASSSSGGETQYF